Following are 32 T cell receptor beta chains from one sample sequenced in a study of cytomegalovirus exposure and HLA in healthy donors. The PCR had 60 Vbeta and 13 Jbeta primers. Clones were sequenced by immunoSEQ multiplex PCR, and TCRdb holds only the in-frame ones, with some missing. The sample shows under 85,000 clones, about 73% of them seen only once. The material sequenced was PBMCs. The receptors derive from a woman in her thirties in good health and CMV-seronegative.

The V call is TRBV10-3, the J call TRBJ1-2, with 7 positions matching TRBD1. Germline V CDR1 and CDR2: ENHRY, SYGVKD. The CDR3 runs 14 residues. Germline trimming cut 3 bases from V and 7 bases from J; bases unmatched to any gene: 8. CDR3 amino acids: CAISDSEGATGYTF. The CDR3 nucleotides are TGTGCCATCAGTGATTCGGAGGGGGCCACTGGCTACACCTTC.

The J gene is TRBJ2-3, the V gene TRBV6-4, with D perhaps TRBD2 (6 bases). Germline values: CDR1 MRHNA, CDR2 SNTAGT. Trimming took off 3 bases at V and 2 bases at J, with 15 bases between the two ends. The CDR3 runs to 16 residues. This CDR3 is CASSESGGAHTDTQYF. CDR3 in DNA: TGTGCCAGCAGTGAATCAGGCGGGGCCCACACAGATACGCAGTATTTT.

This rearrangement joins TRBV4-3 to TRBJ1-4, with a possible D match to TRBD1 (5 bases). This CDR3 contains 15 residues. The germline gives CDR1 LGHNA, CDR2 YSLEER. With 2 bases removed from V and 0 bases from J, the gap between germline ends came to 7 bases. This CDR3 is CASSQTGATNEKLFF. The DNA for the CDR3 is TGCGCCAGCAGCCAAACAGGTGCAACTAATGAAAAACTGTTTTTT.

The chain links TRBV7-3 to TRBJ2-1; D perhaps matches TRBD1 (6 bases). Deletions cut 5 bases from V and 7 bases from J, with 18 bases between. The germline V gene has CDR1 SGHTA and CDR2 FQGTGA. The CDR3 runs 15 residues. Written as DNA, the CDR3 is TGTGCCAGCAGCCTCGGACAGCAACTAGGGAATGAGCAGTTCTTC. Its translation: CASSLGQQLGNEQFF.

The chain uses TRBV5-1 and TRBJ2-3, with 12 bases that match TRBD2. The V segment lost 4 bases and the J segment 6 bases; nucleotides outside the gene matches: 6. This CDR3 is 15 amino acids long. CDR1 and CDR2 from the germline V gene are SGHRS and YFSETQ. The DNA for the CDR3 is TGCGCCAGCAGCCCGACTAGCGGGGGAGGGGATACGCAGTATTTT. This codes for CASSPTSGGGDTQYF.

The chain links TRBV7-8 to TRBJ2-3; TRBD2 might be the D (7 bases). Trimming cost V 0 bases and J 0 bases, with 10 bases left between them. Germline assignment: CDR1 SGHVS and CDR2 FQNEAQ. The CDR3 totals 16 residues. The CDR3 loop is CASSLAGGRSTDTQYF. The DNA of the CDR3 is TGTGCCAGCAGCTTAGCGGGGGGGCGAAGCACAGATACGCAGTATTTT.

V and J are TRBV6-1 and TRBJ2-7; 7 bases are shared with TRBD1. V was clipped by 8 bases and J by 5 bases; unmatched bases: 12. The germline V gene encodes CDR1 MNHNS and CDR2 SASEGT. This CDR3 has 14 residues. The CDR3 sequence: CASRWAGGINEQYF. In nucleotides, the CDR3 is TGTGCCAGCCGTTGGGCAGGGGGTATCAACGAGCAGTACTTC.

This clone was observed once. The chain recombines TRBV28 with TRBJ1-5; 9 nucleotides agree with TRBD1. Germline loops: CDR1 MDHEN, CDR2 SYDVKM. This CDR3 has 16 amino acids. Trimming at V came to 4 bases and at J to 9 bases, leaving 13 bases not matched to a gene. The CDR3 DNA follows: TGTGCCAGCAGTTCGCCCGGACAGGGGTCCTTAGGGCCCCAGCATTTT. It specifies CASSSPGQGSLGPQHF.

The chain is built from TRBV7-2 and TRBJ2-1, with D tentatively TRBD2 (6 bases). CDR3 length equals 14 residues. The germline V gene encodes CDR1 SGHTA and CDR2 FQGNSA. Trimming shortened V by 11 bases and J by 4 bases, and 18 bases separated the two germline ends. The CDR3 loop is CARGLRTIYNEQFF. The CDR3 coding sequence is TGTGCCCGCGGACTAAGGACCATTTACAATGAGCAGTTCTTC.

The chain combines TRBV15 with TRBJ2-1; maybe TRBD1 (6 bases). This CDR3 contains 14 residues. Trimming took off 3 bases at V and 4 bases at J, with 10 bases between the two ends. Germline values: CDR1 LNHNV, CDR2 YYDKDF (reference sequence). This CDR3 reads CATSSRDIYNEQFF. Here the CDR3 DNA reads TGTGCCACCAGCAGCCGGGACATATACAATGAGCAGTTCTTC.

The rearrangement joins TRBV25-1 to TRBJ1-4; D may be TRBD1 (5 bases). This CDR3 spans 17 amino acids. The V gene's germline CDR1 is MGHDK and CDR2 SYGVNS. Trimming removed 0 bases from V and 6 bases from J, with 17 bases in between. The CDR3 sequence is CASSEYIPGTSDEKLFF. The CDR3 region has the DNA TGTGCCAGCAGTGAATATATCCCGGGGACTTCCGATGAAAAACTGTTTTTT.

The J gene is TRBJ2-1, the V gene TRBV9; 9 bases are a match to TRBD2. CDR3 length equals 15 residues. Germline V gene data show CDR1 as SGDLS and CDR2 as YYNGEE. Trimming at V came to 0 bases and at J to 7 bases, leaving 5 bases not matched to a gene. CDR3 protein: CASSVVAGVGNEQFF. In nucleotides, the CDR3 is TGTGCCAGCAGCGTAGTAGCGGGGGTGGGTAATGAGCAGTTCTTC.

The chain uses TRBV28 and TRBJ1-1; 7 bases are shared with TRBD1. The V gene end was trimmed by 1 base and the J gene end by 8 bases; junction bases not matched to a gene: 13. CDR3 length equals 16 residues. From germline, CDR1 is MDHEN and CDR2 SYDVKM. The CDR3 loop is CASSLSLLGQLEEAFF. Here the CDR3 DNA reads TGTGCCAGCAGTTTATCTCTGCTGGGACAGCTCGAGGAAGCTTTCTTT.

This chain joins TRBV19 and TRBJ2-7, with 9 positions matching TRBD2. This CDR3 spans 15 amino acids. CDR1 and CDR2 from the germline V gene are LNHDA and SQIVND (reference sequence). J gave up 7 bases and V 5 bases, and 12 bases lay outside the gene matches. CDR3 in amino acids: CASSLLAGAPEEQYF. The CDR3 DNA reads as TGTGCCAGTAGTTTATTAGCGGGGGCTCCGGAGGAGCAGTACTTC.

The V gene is TRBV27, the J gene TRBJ1-3; 12 bases line up with TRBD1. CDR3 size: 15 residues. Germline lookup yields CDR1 MNHEY and CDR2 SMNVEV (reference sequence). Trimming at V came to 6 bases and at J to 3 bases, leaving 3 bases not matched to a gene. The CDR3 DNA sequence: TGTGCCAGCAGGGGGACAGGGGGCTATGGAAACACCATATATTTT. It specifies CASRGTGGYGNTIYF.

The chain couples TRBV5-1 to TRBJ2-1, with 12 bases matching TRBD2. Per germline, CDR1 SGHRS and CDR2 YFSETQ. The CDR3 totals 17 residues. V shed 3 bases and J 0 bases; nucleotides not matched to a gene: 4. CDR3 region: CASSSGLAGYSYNEQFF. DNA for the CDR3: TGCGCCAGCAGCTCTGGACTAGCGGGGTACTCCTACAATGAGCAGTTCTTC.

This rearrangement joins TRBV5-1 to TRBJ2-7; 9 bases match TRBD1. The CDR3 totals 12 residues. CDR1 SGHRS and CDR2 YFSETQ come from the germline V gene. V was clipped by 6 bases and J by 5 bases; unmatched bases: 3. As DNA, the CDR3 is TGCGCCAGCAACCGGGACAGGGACGAGCAGTACTTC. It translates to CASNRDRDEQYF.

The J gene is TRBJ1-5, the V gene TRBV5-1, with 7 bases fitting TRBD1. This CDR3 is 14 amino acids long. The germline V gene has CDR1 SGHRS and CDR2 YFSETQ. The V segment lost 2 bases and the J segment 10 bases; nucleotides outside the gene matches: 9. DNA of the CDR3: TGCGCCAGCAGCTTACTGACAGGGTCCCGACCCCAGCATTTT. Protein product: CASSLLTGSRPQHF.

The chain is built from TRBV7-8 and TRBJ2-3; possibly TRBD2 for D (6 bases). This CDR3 has 17 amino acids. The V gene's germline CDR1 is SGHVS and CDR2 FQNEAQ. The germline V and J ends were trimmed by 5 bases and 0 bases, with 18 bases remaining between them. The CDR3 nucleotides read TGTGCCAGCAGCCCACGGGCGTGGGGGACTAGCACAGATACGCAGTATTTT. It translates to CASSPRAWGTSTDTQYF.

The rearrangement links TRBV29-1 to TRBJ2-7; perhaps TRBD2 as D (6 bases). The CDR3 length is 12 residues. Trimming took off 6 bases at V and 0 bases at J, with 9 bases between the two ends. Germline V lookup: CDR1 SQVTM, CDR2 ANQGSEA. The CDR3 DNA reads TGCAGCGTCCAGGGAGGCTCCTACGAGCAGTACTTC. Translation gives CSVQGGSYEQYF.

The chain has TRBV5-1 and TRBJ1-1; D is uncertain. This CDR3 is built from 13 residues. The germline V gene has CDR1 SGHRS and CDR2 YFSETQ. The V end lost 2 bases, the J end lost 1 base, and 6 bases lay between the germline ends. CDR3 in amino acids: CASSFTGNTEAFF. The CDR3 DNA is TGCGCCAGCAGCTTTACGGGGAACACTGAAGCTTTCTTT.

This chain links TRBV5-4 with TRBJ1-1; D might be TRBD1 (5 bases). This CDR3 spans 15 amino acids. Trimming cost V 5 bases and J 7 bases, with 21 bases left between them. The germline gives CDR1 SGHNT, CDR2 YYREEE (reference sequence). Written as DNA, the CDR3 is TGTGCCAGCAGACATAACCTACAGGCGGAAAATGAAGCTTTCTTT. Protein: CASRHNLQAENEAFF. The whole variable domain, filled in from reference TRBV5-4 and TRBJ1-1, reads ETGVTQSPTHLIKTRGQQVTLRCSSQSGHNTVSWYQQALGQGPQFIFQYYREEENGRGNFPPRFSGLQFPNYSSELNVNALELDDSALYLCASRHNLQAENEAFFGQGTRLTVV.

The chain is built from TRBV6-1 and TRBJ2-3, with D uncertain. The germline V gene encodes CDR1 MNHNS and CDR2 SASEGT. With 6 bases removed from V and 2 bases from J, the gap between germline ends came to 6 bases. The CDR3 length is 12 residues. The CDR3 bases are TGTGCCAGCAGCCTCTACACAGATACGCAGTATTTT. This gives the protein CASSLYTDTQYF.

The chain has TRBV4-1 and TRBJ2-7, with 10 bases fitting TRBD2. The CDR3 consists of 17 residues. CDR1 and CDR2 (germline): MGHRA, YSYEKL. The V segment lost 1 base and the J segment 2 bases; nucleotides outside the gene matches: 8. In DNA, the CDR3 is TGCGCCAGCAGCCAAGGGGCGTCTAGCGGGGGAGCCTACGAGCAGTACTTC. Amino acid sequence: CASSQGASSGGAYEQYF.

The chain joins TRBV5-1 to TRBJ1-2, with D maybe TRBD1 (6 bases). Trimming pared 4 bases from V and 2 bases from J, leaving 12 bases between. The CDR3 loop spans 14 amino acids. Germline CDR1 SGHRS, CDR2 YFSETQ. This CDR3 reads CASSHPGQNYGYTF. The CDR3 DNA follows: TGCGCCAGCAGCCACCCCGGACAGAACTATGGCTACACCTTC.

This clone occurred once. This chain links TRBV18 with TRBJ1-6; D is ambiguous. The CDR3 runs 13 residues. From germline, CDR1 is KGHSH and CDR2 LQKENI. Trimming removed 3 bases at V and 3 bases at J, with 3 bases between. The CDR3 is CASSPGYNSPLHF. DNA of the CDR3: TGTGCCAGCTCACCCGGCTATAATTCACCCCTCCACTTT.

This sequence joins TRBV6-5 and TRBJ1-4, with 11 bases aligning to TRBD1. Germline V lookup: CDR1 MNHEY, CDR2 SVGAGI. The V gene end was trimmed by 7 bases and the J gene end by 7 bases; junction bases not matched to a gene: 5. CDR3 length: 14 residues. Here the CDR3 DNA reads TGTGCCAGCAAAGTGGGGACAGGGGGTGAAAAACTGTTTTTT. It is translated as CASKVGTGGEKLFF.

The V and J genes are TRBV25-1 and TRBJ2-5; 8 nucleotides match TRBD1. The CDR3 loop spans 17 amino acids. Germline loops: CDR1 MGHDK, CDR2 SYGVNS. V gave up 2 bases and J gave up 1 base; unmatched junction bases: 9. The CDR3 DNA sequence: TGTGCCAGCAGTGAACGTCCAGGACAGGGAAGCCAAGAGACCCAGTACTTC. The encoded protein is CASSERPGQGSQETQYF.

This sequence joins TRBV6-5 and TRBJ1-4; D is perhaps TRBD1 (5 bases). The germline V gene encodes CDR1 MNHEY and CDR2 SVGAGI. Trimming shortened V by 6 bases and J by 8 bases, and 13 bases separated the two germline ends. The CDR3 has 13 amino acids. Written as DNA, the CDR3 is TGTGCCAGCAGCAGGGATCGGGAGGAAAAACTGTTTTTT. It codes for CASSRDREEKLFF.

The chain joins TRBV6-5 to TRBJ2-7, with D uncertain. V was cut by 0 bases and J by 2 bases, with 11 bases left in between. CDR1 is MNHEY, CDR2 SVGAGI, per germline. CDR3 length: 15 amino acids. The CDR3: CASSYSSVGPYEQYF. The CDR3 DNA sequence: TGTGCCAGCAGTTACTCGTCCGTGGGCCCCTACGAGCAGTACTTC.

This chain connects TRBV2 to TRBJ2-5; possible D gene TRBD2, 5 bases. Trimming stripped 7 bases from V and 3 bases from J, with 15 bases between. Germline assignment: CDR1 SNHLY and CDR2 FYNNEI. The CDR3 is 14 amino acids. CDR3 in DNA: TGTGCCAGCACCGTAGGACTGCTCGAAGAGACCCAGTACTTC. Its translation: CASTVGLLEETQYF. Filled out from reference TRBV2 and TRBJ2-5, the complete variable domain reads EPEVTQTPSHQVTQMGQEVILRCVPISNHLYFYWYRQILGQKVEFLVSFYNNEISEKSEIFDDQFSVERPDGSNFTLKIRSTKLEDSAMYFCASTVGLLEETQYFGPGTRLLVL.

There are a few counts of this clone. The genes are TRBV5-4 and TRBJ1-1, with D perhaps matching TRBD1 (5 bases). Germline V lookup: CDR1 SGHNT, CDR2 YYREEE (reference sequence). Trimming pared 1 base from V and 0 bases from J, leaving 13 bases between. The CDR3 extends over 16 amino acids. The CDR3 sequence is CASSLLSRAMNTEAFF. CDR3 nucleotide sequence: TGTGCCAGCAGCTTGCTGTCCAGGGCCATGAACACTGAAGCTTTCTTT.